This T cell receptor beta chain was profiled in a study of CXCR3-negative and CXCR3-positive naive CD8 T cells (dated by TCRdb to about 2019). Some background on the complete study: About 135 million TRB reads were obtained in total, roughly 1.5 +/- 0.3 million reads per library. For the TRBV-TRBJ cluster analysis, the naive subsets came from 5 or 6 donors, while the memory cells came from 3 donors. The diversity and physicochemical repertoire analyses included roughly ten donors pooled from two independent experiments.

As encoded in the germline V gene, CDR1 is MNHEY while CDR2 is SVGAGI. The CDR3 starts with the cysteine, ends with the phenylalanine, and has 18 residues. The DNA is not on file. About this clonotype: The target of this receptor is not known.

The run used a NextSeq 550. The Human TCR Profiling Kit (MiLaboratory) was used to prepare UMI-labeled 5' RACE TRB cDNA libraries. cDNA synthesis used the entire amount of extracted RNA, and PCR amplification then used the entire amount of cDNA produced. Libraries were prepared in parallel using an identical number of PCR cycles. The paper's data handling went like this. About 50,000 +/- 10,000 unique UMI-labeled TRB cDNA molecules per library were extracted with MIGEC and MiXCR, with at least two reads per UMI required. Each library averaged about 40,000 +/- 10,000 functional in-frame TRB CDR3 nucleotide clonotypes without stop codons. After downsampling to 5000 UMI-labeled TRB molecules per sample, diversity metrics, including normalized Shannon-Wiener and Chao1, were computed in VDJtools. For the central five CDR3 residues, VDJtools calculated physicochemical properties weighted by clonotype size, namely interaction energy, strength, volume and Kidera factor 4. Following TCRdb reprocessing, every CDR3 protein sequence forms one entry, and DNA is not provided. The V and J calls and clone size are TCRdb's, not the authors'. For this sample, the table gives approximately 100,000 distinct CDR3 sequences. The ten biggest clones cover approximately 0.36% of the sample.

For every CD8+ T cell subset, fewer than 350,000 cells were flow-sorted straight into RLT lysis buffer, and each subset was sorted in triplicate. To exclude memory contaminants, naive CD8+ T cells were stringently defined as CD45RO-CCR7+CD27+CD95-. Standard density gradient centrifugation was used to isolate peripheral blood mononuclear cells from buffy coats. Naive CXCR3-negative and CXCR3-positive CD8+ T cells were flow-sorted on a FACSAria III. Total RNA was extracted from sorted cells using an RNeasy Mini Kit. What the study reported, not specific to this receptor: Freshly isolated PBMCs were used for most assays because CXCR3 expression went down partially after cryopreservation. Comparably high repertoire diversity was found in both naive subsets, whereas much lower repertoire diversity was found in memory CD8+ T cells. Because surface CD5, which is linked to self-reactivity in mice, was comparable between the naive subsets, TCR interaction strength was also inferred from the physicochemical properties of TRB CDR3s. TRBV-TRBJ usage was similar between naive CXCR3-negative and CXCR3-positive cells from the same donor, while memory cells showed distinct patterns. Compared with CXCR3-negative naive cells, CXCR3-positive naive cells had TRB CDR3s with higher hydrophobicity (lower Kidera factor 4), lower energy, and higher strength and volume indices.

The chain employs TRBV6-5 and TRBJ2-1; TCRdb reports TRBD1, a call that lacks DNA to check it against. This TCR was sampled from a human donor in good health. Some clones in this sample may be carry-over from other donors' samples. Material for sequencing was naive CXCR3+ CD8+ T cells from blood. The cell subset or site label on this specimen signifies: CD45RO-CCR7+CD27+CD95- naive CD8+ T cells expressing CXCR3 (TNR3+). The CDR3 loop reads CASSPGGGYQSSYNEQFF.